These 14 T cell receptor beta chains were all obtained from the same sample, sequenced in a study of shared clonotypes between healthy human individuals (dated by TCRdb to 2019 to 2021). To prepare the library, the immunoSEQ multiplex PCR assay was applied. The immuneACCESS repertoire file appears here via TCRdb, limited to in-frame rearrangements. These files lack a portion of the clones; in checked studies, under half of the deficit traces to unresolved V genes, and the cause of the others is not known. The sample profile shows about 980,000 clones; over 75% of them were found once. The leading ten clones occupy about 1.5% of the sample. The sample was memory CD4+ T cells sorted from blood. In the paper's terms, the cell subset or site label means: CD45RA-negative fraction. The receptors were gathered from a man between 18 and 35 years old in good health.

This clone was detected ten times or more. The chain recombines TRBV10-3 with TRBJ1-2; D perhaps matches TRBD1 (5 bases). The CDR3 runs 15 residues. The germline CDR1 and CDR2 sequences are ENHRY and SYGVKD. V was cut by 4 bases and J by 4 bases, with 16 bases left in between. The CDR3 spells CAISGGRASTYGYTF. The CDR3 coding sequence is TGTGCCATCAGTGGGGGACGGGCCTCTACCTATGGCTACACCTTC.

For this clone: Other DNA sequences in this specimen translate into the identical CDR3. This rearrangement joins TRBV5-4 to TRBJ2-7, with 11 bases identical to TRBD2. The V and J ends lost 2 bases and 0 bases, in that order; junction bases with no gene match: 1. CDR3 length equals 15 residues. CDR1 is SGHNT and CDR2 is YYREEE in the germline V gene (reference sequence). The CDR3 region has the DNA TGTGCCAGCAGCTTAGGGACTAGCGGCTCCTACGAGCAGTACTTC. Protein sequence: CASSLGTSGSYEQYF.

This chain links TRBV5-4 with TRBJ1-2; no firm D call. CDR1 and CDR2 (germline): SGHNT, YYREEE (reference sequence). The CDR3 has 13 residues. Trimming shortened V by 1 base and J by 4 bases, and 8 bases separated the two germline ends. CDR3 DNA sequence: TGTGCCAGCAGCTTGCGGACCTCCTATGGCTACACCTTC. Encoded protein: CASSLRTSYGYTF.

The chain combines TRBV15 with TRBJ2-7, with D uncertain. The CDR3 is 13 amino acids. V shed 3 bases and J shed 4 bases, with 10 bases lying between them. Germline V gene lookup returns CDR1 LNHNV and CDR2 YYDKDF (reference sequence). For the CDR3, the DNA is TGTGCCACCAGCAGGTGGATCACTTACGAGCAGTACTTC. It encodes CATSRWITYEQYF. The full variable domain, completed using reference TRBV15 and TRBJ2-7, is DAMVIQNPRYQVTQFGKPVTLSCSQTLNHNVMYWYQQKSSQAPKLLFHYYDKDFNNEADTPDNFQSRRPNTSFCFLDIRSPGLGDTAMYLCATSRWITYEQYFGPGTRLTVT.

As concerns this clone: A read error is the likely source, as a far larger clone sits one nucleotide away. CDR3 residues: CVSSTGTSGRAYEQYF. CDR3 coding DNA: TGTGTCAGTAGTACCGGGACTAGCGGGAGGGCCTACGAGCAGTACTTC. The chain carries TRBV19 and TRBJ2-7, with 16 bases identical to TRBD2. This CDR3 has 16 residues. From germline, CDR1 is LNHDA and CDR2 SQIVND (reference sequence).

The CDR3 nucleotides are TGTGCCAGCAGCCTCGCACCGGGACAGGGTACTTCACCCCTCCACTTT. Its protein is CASSLAPGQGTSPLHF. The rearrangement links TRBV7-2 to TRBJ1-6, with 9 positions matching TRBD1. Germline trimming cut 5 bases from V and 9 bases from J; bases unmatched to any gene: 11. This CDR3 has 16 residues. From germline, CDR1 is SGHTA and CDR2 FQGNSA.

The chain couples TRBV7-3 to TRBJ2-3; 11 bases are a match to TRBD2. CDR3 length equals 21 residues. After removal of 0 bases from V and 3 bases from J, the junction contained 17 bases not matched to a gene. Germline V lookup: CDR1 SGHTA, CDR2 FQGTGA. The CDR3 nucleotides are TGTGCCAGCAGCTTAACTGGTCCCGGGCGGCTTCTAGCGGGGGGAACAGATACGCAGTATTTT. This translates into CASSLTGPGRLLAGGTDTQYF.

Remarks on this clone: Possible read error: a much larger clone is one base away. This chain connects TRBV25-1 to TRBJ2-1; D is unresolved. The CDR3 sequence is 11 residues long. Between the trimmed V and J ends, which lost 6 bases and 4 bases, there was a span of 4 bases. Germline CDR1 is MGHDK and CDR2 is SYGVNS. The CDR3 DNA sequence: TGTGCCAGCAGCCTTTACAATGAGCAGTTCTTC. This gives the protein CASSLYNEQFF.

The V call is TRBV5-5, the J call TRBJ2-7; D remains unclear. Trimming took 0 bases from V and 2 from J, leaving 15 bases between them. Germline CDR1 reads SGHKS; CDR2 reads YYEKEE (reference sequence). There are 16 residues in the CDR3. As DNA, the CDR3 is TGTGCCAGCAGCTTGGGGCCAATCCAATCAACCTACGAGCAGTACTTC. This sequence encodes CASSLGPIQSTYEQYF.

The J gene is TRBJ2-2, the V gene TRBV5-1; 10 nucleotides line up with TRBD2. The CDR3 spans 15 residues. Germline CDR1 SGHRS, CDR2 YFSETQ. The V and J ends lost 1 base and 6 bases, in that order; junction bases with no gene match: 3. The CDR3, as DNA: TGCGCCAGCAGCTTGCAAAGCGGGGGGGCCGGGGAGCTGTTTTTT. Its translation is CASSLQSGGAGELFF. The full variable domain, its missing parts supplied by reference TRBV5-1 and TRBJ2-2, is KAGVTQTPRYLIKTRGQQVTLSCSPISGHRSVSWYQQTPGQGLQFLFEYFSETQRNKGNFPGRFSGRQFSNSRSEMNVSTLELGDSALYLCASSLQSGGAGELFFGEGSRLTVL.

J is TRBJ2-5 and V is TRBV5-4; either TRBD1 or TRBD2 may supply D (6 bases each). V shed 3 bases and J shed 4 bases, with 10 bases lying between them. Germline V gene data show CDR1 as SGHNT and CDR2 as YYREEE (reference sequence). The length of the CDR3 is 13 residues. CDR3 nucleotides: TGTGCCAGCAGCTGGGGGGCGGGAGAGACCCAGTACTTC. It translates to CASSWGAGETQYF.

This chain uses TRBV5-1 with TRBJ1-6; 8 nucleotides match TRBD1. Germline V gene lookup returns CDR1 SGHRS and CDR2 YFSETQ. The CDR3 consists of 17 residues. V lost 0 bases and J lost 7; bases outside the gene matches: 9. The CDR3 is CASSLDQGASLNSPLHF. The DNA of the CDR3 is TGCGCCAGCAGCTTGGATCAGGGGGCGTCCCTAAATTCACCCCTCCACTTT.

CDR3 sequence: CASSPDARGLYSEAFF. The DNA for the CDR3 is TGTGCCAGCAGCCCGGACGCGAGGGGTTTGTATTCTGAAGCTTTCTTT. The V and J genes are TRBV5-4 and TRBJ1-1; a weak D match, TRBD1 (5 bases). V was trimmed by 4 bases and J by 6 bases, leaving 22 bases between them. CDR3 size: 16 residues. Germline-derived CDR1 and CDR2 are SGHNT and YYREEE (reference sequence).

This clone was counted between two and nine times. V usage is TRBV9 and J usage is TRBJ2-3, with D tentatively TRBD1 (6 bases). The germline V gene encodes CDR1 SGDLS and CDR2 YYNGEE. Trimming left V 4 bases short and J 3 bases short, with 18 bases between. This CDR3 contains 16 residues. Written as DNA, the CDR3 is TGTGCCAGCAGCTATGGCGGACAGCTACTAACAGATACGCAGTATTTT. Amino acids: CASSYGGQLLTDTQYF.